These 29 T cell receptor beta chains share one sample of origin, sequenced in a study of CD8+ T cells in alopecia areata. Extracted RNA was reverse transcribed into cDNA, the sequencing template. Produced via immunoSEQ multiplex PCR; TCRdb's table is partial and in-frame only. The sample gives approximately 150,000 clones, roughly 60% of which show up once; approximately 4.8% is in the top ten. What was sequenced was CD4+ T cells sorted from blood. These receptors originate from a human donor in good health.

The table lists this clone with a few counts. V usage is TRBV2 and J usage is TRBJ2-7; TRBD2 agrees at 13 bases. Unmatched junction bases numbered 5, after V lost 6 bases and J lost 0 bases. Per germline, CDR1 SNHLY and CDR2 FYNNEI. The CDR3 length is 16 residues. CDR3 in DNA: TGTGCCAGCAGGACTCGGACTAGCGGGAGCTCCTACGAGCAGTACTTC. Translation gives CASRTRTSGSSYEQYF.

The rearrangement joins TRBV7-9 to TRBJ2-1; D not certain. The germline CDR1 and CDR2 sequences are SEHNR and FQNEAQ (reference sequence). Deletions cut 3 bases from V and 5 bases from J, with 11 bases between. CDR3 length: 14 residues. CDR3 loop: CASSFTRMDNEQFF. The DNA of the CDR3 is TGTGCCAGCAGCTTCACCCGAATGGACAATGAGCAGTTCTTC.

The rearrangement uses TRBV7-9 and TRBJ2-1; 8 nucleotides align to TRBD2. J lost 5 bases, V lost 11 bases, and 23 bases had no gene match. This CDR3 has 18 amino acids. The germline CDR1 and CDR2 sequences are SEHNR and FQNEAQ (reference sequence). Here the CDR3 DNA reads TGTGCCGGCTCGGGGGAAAAAGCCGGGACTAGAGGCCACAATGAGCAGTTCTTC. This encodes CAGSGEKAGTRGHNEQFF.

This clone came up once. The CDR3 DNA sequence: TGTGCCTGGAGTGTACTGCCACAGGTCTTCGGCTACACCTTC. This translates into CAWSVLPQVFGYTF. The chain is built from TRBV30 and TRBJ1-2; TRBD1 is a possible D gene (5 bases). V lost 0 bases and J lost 8, with 16 bases in between. The CDR3 runs to 14 residues. CDR1 is GTSNPN and CDR2 is SVGIG in the germline V gene (reference sequence).

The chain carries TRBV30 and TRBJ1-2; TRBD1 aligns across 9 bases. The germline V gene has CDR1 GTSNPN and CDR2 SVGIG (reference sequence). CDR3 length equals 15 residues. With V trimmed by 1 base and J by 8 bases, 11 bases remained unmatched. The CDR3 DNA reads TGTGCCTGGAGTGACTACCCTTCGGACAGGGGAGGCTACACCTTC. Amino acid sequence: CAWSDYPSDRGGYTF.

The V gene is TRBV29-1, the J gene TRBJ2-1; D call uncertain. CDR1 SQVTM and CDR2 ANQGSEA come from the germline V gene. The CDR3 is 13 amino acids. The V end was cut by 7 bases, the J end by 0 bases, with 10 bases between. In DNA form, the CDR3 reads TGCAGCGGCCGACAAAACTCCTACAATGAGCAGTTCTTC. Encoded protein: CSGRQNSYNEQFF.

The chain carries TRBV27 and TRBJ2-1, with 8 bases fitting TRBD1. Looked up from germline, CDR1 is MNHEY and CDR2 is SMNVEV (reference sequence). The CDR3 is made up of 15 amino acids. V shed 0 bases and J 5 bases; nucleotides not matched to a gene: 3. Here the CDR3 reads CASSLSTGDHNEQFF. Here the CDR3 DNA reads TGTGCCAGCAGTTTATCGACAGGGGACCACAATGAGCAGTTCTTC.

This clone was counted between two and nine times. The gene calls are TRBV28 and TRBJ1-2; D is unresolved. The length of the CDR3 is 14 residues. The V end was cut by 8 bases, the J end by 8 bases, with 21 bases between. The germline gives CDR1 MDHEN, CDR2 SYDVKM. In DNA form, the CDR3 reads TGTGCCAGCCGACTCCCCCGGGTTTTGGGAGGCTACACCTTC. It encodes CASRLPRVLGGYTF.

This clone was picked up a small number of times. The CDR3 DNA reads TGTGCCAGCAGGGCCTCCGGGGATGGTGGCTACACCTTC. This encodes CASRASGDGGYTF. This sequence joins TRBV6-5 and TRBJ1-2; D is ambiguous. Germline CDR1 is MNHEY and CDR2 is SVGAGI. The V end lost 6 bases, the J end lost 7 bases, and 15 bases lay between the germline ends. This CDR3 has 13 amino acids.

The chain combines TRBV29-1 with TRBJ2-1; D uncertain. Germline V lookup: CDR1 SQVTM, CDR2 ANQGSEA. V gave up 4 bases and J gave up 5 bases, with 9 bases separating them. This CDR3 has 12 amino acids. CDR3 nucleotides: TGCAGCGTTGCTGCCAGGAACAATGAGCAGTTCTTC. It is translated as CSVAARNNEQFF.

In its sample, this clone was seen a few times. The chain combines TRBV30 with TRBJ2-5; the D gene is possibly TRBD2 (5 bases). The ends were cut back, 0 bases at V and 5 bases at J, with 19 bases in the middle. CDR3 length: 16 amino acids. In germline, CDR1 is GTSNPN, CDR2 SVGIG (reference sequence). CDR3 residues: CAWSVTRIPTGETQYF. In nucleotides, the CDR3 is TGTGCCTGGAGTGTTACCCGTATCCCCACGGGGGAGACCCAGTACTTC.

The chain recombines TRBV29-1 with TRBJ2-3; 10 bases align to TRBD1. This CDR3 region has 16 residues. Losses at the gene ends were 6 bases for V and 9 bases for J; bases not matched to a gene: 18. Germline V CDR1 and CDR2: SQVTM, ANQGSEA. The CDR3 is CSVDSGTGVVGPTQYF. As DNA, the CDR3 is TGCAGCGTCGACTCTGGGACAGGGGTAGTTGGACCAACGCAGTATTTT.

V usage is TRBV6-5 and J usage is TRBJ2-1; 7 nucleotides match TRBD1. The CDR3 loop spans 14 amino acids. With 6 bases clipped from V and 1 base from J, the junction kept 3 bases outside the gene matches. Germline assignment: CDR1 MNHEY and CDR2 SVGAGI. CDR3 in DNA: TGTGCCAGCAGACCGGGACAGTCCTACAATGAGCAGTTCTTC. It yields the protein CASRPGQSYNEQFF.

As DNA, the CDR3 is TGTGCCTGGACGGGACAGAGCCGACTCGGAGCTTTCTTT. Translating it yields CAWTGQSRLGAFF. This rearrangement joins TRBV30 to TRBJ1-1; 7 positions agree with TRBD1. The CDR3 covers 13 residues. Germline V CDR1 and CDR2: GTSNPN, SVGIG (reference sequence). V lost 4 bases to trimming and J lost 10 bases; unmatched junction nucleotides: 12.

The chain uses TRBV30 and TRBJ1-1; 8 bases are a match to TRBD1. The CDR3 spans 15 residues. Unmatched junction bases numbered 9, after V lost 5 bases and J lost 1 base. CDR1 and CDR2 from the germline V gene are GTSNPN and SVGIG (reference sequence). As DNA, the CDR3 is TGTGCCTGGTCAACTAGGACAGGGTGGAACACTGAAGCTTTCTTT. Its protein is CAWSTRTGWNTEAFF.

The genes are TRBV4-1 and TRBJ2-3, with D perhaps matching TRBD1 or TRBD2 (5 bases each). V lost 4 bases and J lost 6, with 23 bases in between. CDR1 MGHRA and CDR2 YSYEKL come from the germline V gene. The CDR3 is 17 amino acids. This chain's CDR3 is CASSLRRGGDGADTQYF. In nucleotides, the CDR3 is TGCGCCAGCAGCCTCCGACGGGGTGGGGATGGGGCTGATACGCAGTATTTT.

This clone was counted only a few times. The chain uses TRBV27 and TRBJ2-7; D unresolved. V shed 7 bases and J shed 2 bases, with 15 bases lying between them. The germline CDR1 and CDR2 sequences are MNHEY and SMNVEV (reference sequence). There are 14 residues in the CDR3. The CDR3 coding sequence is TGTGCCAGCACCTCCTCGTCCTACCCCTACGAGCAGTACTTC. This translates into CASTSSSYPYEQYF.

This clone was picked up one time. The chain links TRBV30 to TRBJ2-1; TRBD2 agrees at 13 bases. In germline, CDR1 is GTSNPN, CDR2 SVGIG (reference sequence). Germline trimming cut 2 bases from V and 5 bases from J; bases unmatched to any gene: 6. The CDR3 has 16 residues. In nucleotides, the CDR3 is TGTGCCTGGAGTCTAACTAGCGGGAGGGGTCACAATGAGCAGTTCTTC. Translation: CAWSLTSGRGHNEQFF. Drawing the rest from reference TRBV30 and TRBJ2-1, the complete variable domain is SQTIHQWPATLVQPVGSPLSLECTVEGTSNPNLYWYRQAAGRGLQLLFYSVGIGQISSEVPQNLSASRPQDRQFILSSKKLLLSDSGFYLCAWSLTSGRGHNEQFFGPGTRLTVL.

The CDR3 nucleotides read TGTGCCAGCAGCTTATTGTTGGGTTTGGGCGGCAGCTCCTACAATGAGCAGTTCTTC. It yields the protein CASSLLLGLGGSSYNEQFF. The rearrangement joins TRBV13 to TRBJ2-1, with unresolved D. The germline gives CDR1 PRHDT, CDR2 FYEKMQ (reference sequence). V dropped 2 bases and J dropped 0 bases, with 20 bases sitting between them. This CDR3 comprises 19 residues. The full variable domain, with the rest looked up from reference TRBV13 and TRBJ2-1, is AAGVIQSPRHLIKEKRETATLKCYPIPRHDTVYWYQQGPGQDPQFLISFYEKMQSDKGSIPDRFSAQQFSDYHSELNMSSLELGDSALYFCASSLLLGLGGSSYNEQFFGPGTRLTVL.

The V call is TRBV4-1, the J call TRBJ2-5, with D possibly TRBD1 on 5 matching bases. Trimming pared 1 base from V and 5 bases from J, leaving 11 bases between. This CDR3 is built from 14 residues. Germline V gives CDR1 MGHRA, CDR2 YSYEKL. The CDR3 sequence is CASSQVSGRETQYF. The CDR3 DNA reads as TGCGCCAGCAGCCAAGTATCAGGGCGGGAGACCCAGTACTTC.

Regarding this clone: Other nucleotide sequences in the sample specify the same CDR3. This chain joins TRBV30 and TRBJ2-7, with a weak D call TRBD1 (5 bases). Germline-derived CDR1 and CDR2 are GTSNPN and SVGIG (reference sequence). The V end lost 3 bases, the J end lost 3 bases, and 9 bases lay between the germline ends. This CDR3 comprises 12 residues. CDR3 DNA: TGTGCCTGGAGCTCCGACAGCTACGAGCAGTACTTC. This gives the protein CAWSSDSYEQYF.

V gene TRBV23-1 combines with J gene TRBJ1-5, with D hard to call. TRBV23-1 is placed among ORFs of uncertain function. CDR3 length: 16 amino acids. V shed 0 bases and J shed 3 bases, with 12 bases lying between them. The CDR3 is CASSQSAGPNNQPQHF. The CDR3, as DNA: TGCGCCAGCAGTCAATCAGCGGGCCCGAACAATCAGCCCCAGCATTTT.

Here the CDR3 DNA reads TGTGCCAGCAGCTCGCGGGGTCGGCAGTCCTACGAGCAGTACTTC. Its protein product is CASSSRGRQSYEQYF. V usage is TRBV7-2 and J usage is TRBJ2-7; the D gene is possibly TRBD2 (6 bases). V was pared by 4 bases and J by 1 base, with 14 bases between. CDR1 is SGHTA, CDR2 FQGNSA, per germline. The CDR3 length is 15 residues.

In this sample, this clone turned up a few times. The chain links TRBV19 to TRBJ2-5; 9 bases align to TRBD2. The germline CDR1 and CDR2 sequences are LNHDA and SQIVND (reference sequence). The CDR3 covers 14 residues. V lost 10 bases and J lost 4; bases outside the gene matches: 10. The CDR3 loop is CATWTSVARETQYF. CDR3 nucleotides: TGTGCCACTTGGACTAGCGTGGCACGAGAGACCCAGTACTTC.

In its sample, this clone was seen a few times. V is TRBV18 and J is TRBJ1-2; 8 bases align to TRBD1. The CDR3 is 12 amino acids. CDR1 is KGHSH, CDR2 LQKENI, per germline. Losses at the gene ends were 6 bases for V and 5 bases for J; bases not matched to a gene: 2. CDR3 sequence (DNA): TGTGCCAGCTCGACAGGGGAGTATGGCTACACCTTC. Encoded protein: CASSTGEYGYTF. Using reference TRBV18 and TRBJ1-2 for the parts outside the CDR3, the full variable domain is NAGVMQNPRHLVRRRGQEARLRCSPMKGHSHVYWYRQLPEEGLKFMVYLQKENIIDESGMPKERFSAEFPKEGPSILRIQQVVRGDSAAYFCASSTGEYGYTFGSGTRLTVV.

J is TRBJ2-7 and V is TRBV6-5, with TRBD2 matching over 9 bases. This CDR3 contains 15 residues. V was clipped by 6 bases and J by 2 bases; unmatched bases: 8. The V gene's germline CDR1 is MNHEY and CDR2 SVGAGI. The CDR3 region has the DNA TGTGCCAGCAGCCTCGGGCTAGCGGGGACCTACGAGCAGTACTTC. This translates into CASSLGLAGTYEQYF.

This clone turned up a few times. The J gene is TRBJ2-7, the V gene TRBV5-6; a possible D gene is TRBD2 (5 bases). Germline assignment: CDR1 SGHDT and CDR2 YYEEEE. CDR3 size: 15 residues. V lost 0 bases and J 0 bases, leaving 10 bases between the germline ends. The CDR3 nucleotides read TGTGCCAGCAGCTTGGCCGTGGGAGCCTCCTACGAGCAGTACTTC. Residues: CASSLAVGASYEQYF.

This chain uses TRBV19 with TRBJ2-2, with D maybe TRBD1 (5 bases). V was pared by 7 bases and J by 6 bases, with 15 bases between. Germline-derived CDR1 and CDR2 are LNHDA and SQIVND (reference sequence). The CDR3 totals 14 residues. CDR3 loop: CASKPGPGSGELFF. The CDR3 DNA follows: TGTGCCAGTAAACCAGGGCCGGGTTCCGGGGAGCTGTTTTTT.

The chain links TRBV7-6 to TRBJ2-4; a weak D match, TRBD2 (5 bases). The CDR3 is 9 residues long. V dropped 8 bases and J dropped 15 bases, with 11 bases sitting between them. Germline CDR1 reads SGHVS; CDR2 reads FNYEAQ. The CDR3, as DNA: TGTGCCAGCCGAGCAGGACTGTACTTC. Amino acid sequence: CASRAGLYF.